This T cell receptor beta chain was recorded in a study of shared clonotypes between healthy human individuals. Across the study: The cohort had a couple of women and a few men, ages 18 to 49. Each donor's CD8 memory used one plate, CD8 naive two, each CD4 subset three.

Naivety among CD8 cells was defined by CD45RO negativity and positive CCR7 selection, thereby excluding terminally differentiated effector memory CD45RA+ cells. TCRdb keeps only in-frame clones here, not all; method: immunoSEQ multiplex PCR. The data show about 2.1 million clones, about 92% seen once. This CDR3 is built from 15 residues. Germline V gene sequence: CDR1 WNHNN, CDR2 SYGVQD (reference sequence). V gave up 3 bases and J gave up 1 base, with 12 bases separating them. The chain has TRBV10-1 and TRBJ1-1; D possibly corresponds to TRBD1 (5 bases). Input material: naive CD8+ T cells from PBMCs. The source of this sequence is a man between 18 and 29 years old in good health. Some clones in this sample may be carry-over from other donors' samples. CDR3 bases: TGCGCCAGCAGTGAAGGGGTAGGTGGGAACACTGAAGCTTTCTTT. Protein product: CASSEGVGGNTEAFF.